This entry is about one T cell receptor beta chain. The antigen remains unidentified. Sequencing of DNA taken from cultured CD4+ T cells relied on the Oncomine TCR Beta short-read assay. Genomic DNA was taken out of cultured CD4+ T cells by extraction. One entry per CDR3 protein, called by TCRdb with MiXCR from the PCR reads. The sample includes around 10,000 distinct CDR3 sequences, around two thirds of them seen just once. The data stem from a study of vaccination and CD4 T cells after COVID-19. Overall study: Convalescent cases consisted of six males and four females, of whom two were Hispanic. As control conditions, cultures were given either a CEFX pool serving as positive control, an HIV-1 Nef pool, or no peptide at all. Findings and caveats of the study: Convalescent patients' vaccine-specific clones were spike mono-reactive in 304 of 307 cases.

Treatment indicated: roughly 10-day PBMC culture with coronavirus spike peptide pools or control peptides (ViraFEST assay). The source material was CD4+ T cells from blood, cultured in vitro. This receptor was taken from a human donor who had recovered from COVID-19.

The CDR3 bases are TGCAGTGCTAGAGGGGCAGTTGAAAAACTGTTTTTT. It translates to CSARGAVEKLFF. The rearrangement links TRBV20-1 to TRBJ1-4; D is uncertain. The CDR3 length is 12 residues. Trimming took off 1 base at V and 7 bases at J, with 7 bases between the two ends. CDR1 is DFQATT, CDR2 SNEGSKA, per germline (reference sequence).